These 12 T cell receptor beta chains share one sample of origin, sequenced in a study of response to subunit inactivated influenza vaccine. TCRdb reprocessed the RT-PCR reads with MiXCR, giving one entry per CDR3 protein. The sample yields 450,000 to 700,000 distinct CDR3 sequences, less than 15% seen once. The sequencing here drew on PBMCs from blood, taken less than 13 days after vaccination. The receptor source for this set is a man between 45 and 60 years old who received an inactivated influenza vaccine.

This clonotype was recorded many times. V usage is TRBV6-2 or TRBV6-3 and J usage is TRBJ1-5, with D tentatively TRBD1 (5 bases). V lost 6 bases and J 4 bases, leaving 13 bases between the germline ends. Looked up from germline, CDR1 is MNHEY and CDR2 is SVGEGT. This CDR3 has 14 amino acids. DNA of the CDR3: TGTGCCAGCAGAAGACAGAGCCGGAATCAGCCCCAGCATTTT. This translates into CASRRQSRNQPQHF.

This clonotype was detected only a few times. The chain links TRBV4-3 to TRBJ1-3; weak D call: TRBD1 (5 bases). CDR3 size: 15 residues. Deletions cut 1 base from V and 2 bases from J, with 9 bases between. Germline V lookup: CDR1 LGHNA, CDR2 YSLEER. The CDR3, as DNA: TGCGCCAGCAGCCAAGTGGAGGGACCTGGAAACACCATATATTTT. Encoded protein: CASSQVEGPGNTIYF.

V usage is TRBV4-2 and J usage is TRBJ1-5; D is unresolved. Germline CDR1 is LGHNA and CDR2 is YNFKEQ. Trimming cost V 1 base and J 5 bases, with 6 bases left between them. The CDR3 extends over 13 amino acids. The CDR3 DNA reads TGTGCCAGCAGCCAAGTTGAGGATCAGCCCCAGCATTTT. As protein: CASSQVEDQPQHF.

This chain joins TRBV12-3 or TRBV12-4 and TRBJ1-4; perhaps TRBD1 as D (6 bases). V was pared by 0 bases and J by 7 bases, with 15 bases between. This CDR3 is built from 16 residues. CDR3 coding DNA: TGTGCCAGCAGTTTAGCTGGGGTCGGGGGCGGTGAAAAACTGTTTTTT. Its protein product is CASSLAGVGGGEKLFF.

For this clonotype: One junction end disagrees with the germline gene, perhaps due to a read error. The V and J genes are TRBV11-2 and TRBJ2-1, with D possibly being TRBD1 or TRBD2 (5 bases each). CDR3 length: 15 residues. Germline lookup yields CDR1 SGHAT and CDR2 FQNNGV. CDR3 protein: CAISAGSTFLNEQFF. As DNA, the CDR3 is TGTGCCATCAGCGCAGGGAGCACTTTCCTCAATGAGCAGTTCTTC. Complete variable domain (other parts from reference TRBV11-2 and TRBJ2-1): EAGVAQSPRYKIIEKRQSVAFWCNPISGHATLYWYQQILGQGPKLLIQFQNNGVVDDSQLPKDRFSAERLKGVDSTLKIQPAKLEDSAVYLCAISAGSTFLNEQFFGPGTRLTVL.

Comment on this clonotype: The junction departs from germline at one end; a sequencing error may be responsible. The chain carries TRBV5-1 and TRBJ2-3; no definite D call. The CDR3 has 15 amino acids. CDR1 SGHRS and CDR2 YFSETQ come from the germline V gene. DNA for the CDR3: TGCACCAGCAGCTTAAATATCCCTAGCACAGATACGCAGTATTTT. Encoded protein: CTSSLNIPSTDTQYF.

CDR3 sequence reads: CSARDLYLGTQYF. CDR3 nucleotides: TGCAGTGCTAGAGATCTTTACCTAGGGACCCAGTACTTC. The chain combines TRBV20-1 with TRBJ2-5; D gene uncertain. This CDR3 is built from 13 residues. Germline loops: CDR1 DFQATT, CDR2 SNEGSKA (reference sequence). V gave up 0 bases and J gave up 7 bases, with 12 bases separating them.

The V call is TRBV6-2 or TRBV6-3, the J call TRBJ1-1; a possible D gene is TRBD1 (5 bases). V lost 5 bases and J lost 4, with 17 bases in between. The V gene's germline CDR1 is MNHEY and CDR2 SVGEGT. This CDR3 region has 15 residues. This CDR3 reads CASSLSQGEGTEAFF. CDR3 nucleotides: TGTGCCAGCAGTCTTTCGCAGGGCGAGGGCACTGAAGCTTTCTTT.

This clonotype was picked up many times. The gene calls are TRBV12-3 or TRBV12-4 and TRBJ2-1; no reliable D call. Trimming left V 3 bases short and J 6 bases short, with 9 bases between. CDR3 size: 13 residues. The CDR3 nucleotides read TGTGCCAGCAGTTTGTCCCTCGGCAATGAGCAGTTCTTC. Encoded protein: CASSLSLGNEQFF.

The CDR3: CAWREPDTRYGYTF. CDR3 nucleotide sequence: TGTGCCTGGAGAGAACCCGACACACGCTATGGCTACACCTTC. J is TRBJ1-2 and V is TRBV30, with D unresolved. Germline V gives CDR1 GTSNPN, CDR2 SVGIG (reference sequence). Trimming removed 3 bases from V and 4 bases from J, with 15 bases in between. CDR3 length: 14 residues.

The chain joins TRBV12-3 or TRBV12-4 to TRBJ2-7; 7 nucleotides agree with TRBD2. CDR3 length: 13 amino acids. J lost 3 bases, V lost 5 bases, and 4 bases had no gene match. The CDR3 reads CASSPRDYYEQYF. CDR3 bases: TGTGCCAGCAGTCCCCGGGACTACTACGAGCAGTACTTC.

This clonotype was found a few times. J is TRBJ1-5 and V is TRBV10-2; D call uncertain. Germline assignment: CDR1 WSHSY and CDR2 SAAADI. The CDR3 extends over 17 amino acids. Trimming cost V 10 bases and J 5 bases, with 27 bases left between them. The CDR3 DNA reads as TGCGCCACGCAGGTAGAAGGTGGCACTAGAAACGATCAGCCCCAGCATTTT. Translation gives CATQVEGGTRNDQPQHF.